This entry is about one T cell receptor beta chain. The antigen is unknown. This record comes from a study of beta chain features in type 1 diabetes. Overall study results and limits: Moderate yet significant TCRB CDR3 shortening was seen in Type 1 diabetes patients in all four CD4+ subsets.

Since all of the isolated RNA was reverse transcribed, expressed TCRB transcripts were what got sequenced. Using immunoSEQ multiplex PCR, the repertoire was profiled, and TCRdb retains in-frame clones only, with some absent. Here the sample spans about 160,000 clones, 7.5% to 9.5% being singletons. The receptor's source is a woman aged 18-30 years with type 1 diabetes. The sample consisted of central memory CD4+ T cells from blood.

The CDR3 coding sequence is TGTGCCAGCAGCCCAGGGATTAGCAATCAGCCCCAGCATTTT. This gives the protein CASSPGISNQPQHF. The chain has TRBV11-2 and TRBJ1-5, with a tentative D call TRBD1 (5 bases). The germline CDR1 and CDR2 sequences are SGHAT and FQNNGV. This CDR3 contains 14 residues. The V gene lost 5 bases and the J gene lost 0 bases, with 8 bases spanning the gap.